These T cell receptor beta chains were read from a single sample in a study of T cell responses to AZD1222 COVID-19 vaccine. TCRdb's table, derived via immunoSEQ multiplex PCR, lists solely in-frame clones and lacks some. The sample has roughly 150,000 clones, approximately 92% seen once; the top ten hold around 3.5%. The sample here was peripheral blood, taken 28 days after the second AZD1222 dose. Receptors originate from an adult who received the AZD1222 COVID-19 vaccine. Each CDR3 is given with its conserved first and last residue. The D gene is left open where the match is weak. Not every row has a clone size; where given, it reads once, few, many or a size class.

D: NA
size: NA
J: TRBJ1-1
V: TRBV5-1
DNA: TGCGCCAGCAGCTTGGCCCCGGCAGGGGCGAACACTGAAGCTTTCTTT
CDR3: CASSLAPAGANTEAFF

D: TRBD2
size: NA
J: TRBJ2-1
V: TRBV20-1
DNA: TGCAGTGCTTGGGGAGGGCATGAGCAGTTCTTC
CDR3: CSAWGGHEQFF

D: TRBD2
size: NA
J: TRBJ2-1
V: TRBV9
DNA: TGTGCCAGCAGCGTGCGAATCCTAGCGGGGAGCTACAATGAGCAGTTCTTC
CDR3: CASSVRILAGSYNEQFF

D: TRBD2
size: NA
J: TRBJ2-2
V: TRBV5-1
DNA: TGCGCCAGCAGCAGGATAGCGACTAGCGGGAACACCGGGGAGCTGTTTTTT
CDR3: CASSRIATSGNTGELFF

D: TRBD2
size: NA
J: TRBJ2-2
V: TRBV19
DNA: TGTGCCAGTAGTATACGGCTAGCGGGAGTACCCGGGGAGCTGTTTTTT
CDR3: CASSIRLAGVPGELFF

D: NA
size: NA
J: TRBJ2-5
V: TRBV7-2
DNA: TGTGCCAGCAGCTCCGGAAGCGGATCCCAAGAGACCCAGTACTTC
CDR3: CASSSGSGSQETQYF

D: NA
size: NA
J: TRBJ1-5
V: TRBV20-1
DNA: TGCAGTGCTAGTGAGTTTAGCAATCAGCCCCAGCATTTT
CDR3: CSASEFSNQPQHF

D: NA
size: NA
J: TRBJ1-5
V: TRBV12-3/TRBV12-4
DNA: TGTGCCAGCACTCGGGAGCACAATCAGCCCCAGCATTTT
CDR3: CASTREHNQPQHF

D: NA
size: NA
J: TRBJ1-2
V: TRBV28
DNA: TGTGCCAGCAGTGACGGACCCCGCCATAGGGCCTTC
CDR3: CASSDGPRHRAF

D: NA
size: NA
J: TRBJ1-4
V: TRBV10-3
DNA: TGTGCCATCAGTGAGAGACCGGCTAATGAAAAACTGTTTTTT
CDR3: CAISERPANEKLFF

D: TRBD2
size: NA
J: TRBJ2-3
V: TRBV3-1/TRBV3-2
DNA: TGTGCCAGCAGCCAAGGACTAGCGGGAGGAGCAGATACGCAGTATTTT
CDR3: CASSQGLAGGADTQYF

D: NA
size: NA
J: TRBJ2-5
V: TRBV10-3
DNA: TGTGCCATCAGTGAGGAGGACAGAGGGACCCAGTACTTC
CDR3: CAISEEDRGTQYF

D: TRBD1
size: NA
J: TRBJ2-3
V: TRBV9
DNA: TGTGCCAGCAGCCCTCCGGGACAGGGGTTCGATACGCAGTATTTT
CDR3: CASSPPGQGFDTQYF

D: NA
size: NA
J: TRBJ2-1
V: TRBV2
DNA: TGTGCCAGCAGCCGCGAGGGGGGATCATACAATGAGCAGTTCTTC
CDR3: CASSREGGSYNEQFF

D: NA
size: NA
J: TRBJ2-3
V: TRBV6-2/TRBV6-3
DNA: TGTGCCAGCAGCCAGTGGGATACGCAGTATTTT
CDR3: CASSQWDTQYF

D: NA
size: NA
J: TRBJ2-1
V: TRBV29-1
DNA: TGCAGCGTTGACTTGGCTGGCGGGGCCGGAGGTGAGCAGTTCTTC
CDR3: CSVDLAGGAGGEQFF

D: NA
size: NA
J: TRBJ2-7
V: TRBV24-1
DNA: TGTGCCACCAGTGACCCTGCTGCTTACGAGCAGTACTTC
CDR3: CATSDPAAYEQYF

D: NA
size: NA
J: TRBJ2-1
V: TRBV10-3
DNA: TGTGCCATCAGTGAGTCCTTTTCGAACAATGAGCAGTTCTTC
CDR3: CAISESFSNNEQFF

D: NA
size: NA
J: TRBJ2-7
V: TRBV7-2
DNA: TGTGCCAGCAGCTCATGGGACCGTCGGAGCGAGCAGTACTTC
CDR3: CASSSWDRRSEQYF

D: NA
size: NA
J: TRBJ2-1
V: TRBV19
DNA: TGTGCCAGTAGTATCGGGGTTAGCTCCTACAATGAGCAGTTCTTC
CDR3: CASSIGVSSYNEQFF

D: TRBD1
size: NA
J: TRBJ2-7
V: TRBV2
DNA: TGTGCCAGCAGGGACAGGGGGAGCTCCTACGAGCAGTACTTC
CDR3: CASRDRGSSYEQYF

D: NA
size: NA
J: TRBJ1-5
V: TRBV28
DNA: TGTGCCAGCAGTCCTTTGGACCAAAAGGGGGGAAATCAGCCCCAGCATTTT
CDR3: CASSPLDQKGGNQPQHF

D: NA
size: NA
J: TRBJ2-7
V: TRBV19
DNA: TGTGCCAGTAGGCCCAGACAGGACTCCTACGAGCAGTACTTC
CDR3: CASRPRQDSYEQYF

D: TRBD1
size: NA
J: TRBJ1-1
V: TRBV29-1
DNA: TGCAGCGTGGACAGGGGTCAGAACACTGAAGCTTTCTTT
CDR3: CSVDRGQNTEAFF

D: NA
size: NA
J: TRBJ1-2
V: TRBV5-5
DNA: TGTGCCAGCAGCTCTTCAGGCGAAGTTCGGTTCTATGGCTACACCTTC
CDR3: CASSSSGEVRFYGYTF

D: NA
size: NA
J: TRBJ2-7
V: TRBV20-1
DNA: TGCAGTGCTAGTGCGGGACCCTACGAGCAGTACTTC
CDR3: CSASAGPYEQYF

D: TRBD2
size: NA
J: TRBJ2-5
V: TRBV2
DNA: TGTGCCAGCAGAGGTTTACTAGCGGGAAAGGAGACCCAGTACTTC
CDR3: CASRGLLAGKETQYF

D: NA
size: NA
J: TRBJ2-7
V: TRBV4-1
DNA: TGCGCCAGCAGCCGGGACTCCGGCGCCTACGAGCAGTACTTC
CDR3: CASSRDSGAYEQYF

D: NA
size: NA
J: TRBJ1-5
V: TRBV19
DNA: TGTGCCAGTAGTATAGGCCAGGGAAGAAGGGTAGGGGATCAGCCCCAGCATTTT
CDR3: CASSIGQGRRVGDQPQHF

D: NA
size: NA
J: TRBJ2-7
V: TRBV6-2/TRBV6-3
DNA: TGTGCCAGCAGTAAGTTGCAAGCGCGCGAGCAGTACTTC
CDR3: CASSKLQAREQYF

D: TRBD1
size: NA
J: TRBJ1-3
V: TRBV5-1
DNA: TGCGCCAGCAGCTTTTGGCCCCAGGGACAGTCTGAAAGTGGAAACACCATATATTTT
CDR3: CASSFWPQGQSESGNTIYF

D: NA
size: NA
J: TRBJ1-4
V: TRBV6-5
DNA: TGTGCCAGCAGTTACTCGGGGGGCGGCGGAAAACTGTTTTTT
CDR3: CASSYSGGGGKLFF

D: NA
size: NA
J: TRBJ2-3
V: TRBV5-1
DNA: TGCGCCAGCAGCTTCCTTGGAGGGCCCCCAGATACGCAGTATTTT
CDR3: CASSFLGGPPDTQYF

D: NA
size: NA
J: TRBJ1-5
V: TRBV9
DNA: TGTGCCAGCAGCGCCGGGAAGGGGTCGGTGGGTCAGCCCCAGCATTTT
CDR3: CASSAGKGSVGQPQHF

D: NA
size: NA
J: TRBJ1-1
V: TRBV5-1
DNA: TGCGCCAGCAGCTTGGCCTTTCGAAACGCTGAAGCTTTCTTT
CDR3: CASSLAFRNAEAFF

D: NA
size: NA
J: TRBJ2-1
V: TRBV11-2
DNA: TGTGCCAGCAGCCGAGCCAGGGGTGAGCAGTTCTTC
CDR3: CASSRARGEQFF

D: NA
size: NA
J: TRBJ1-1
V: TRBV11-2
DNA: TGTGCCAGCAGTCGACTGGGACGGAGAGGCACTGAAGCTTTCTTT
CDR3: CASSRLGRRGTEAFF

D: TRBD1
size: NA
J: TRBJ2-1
V: TRBV15
DNA: TGTGCCACCAGCAGAGTAGGGGGCGGTTCCTACAATGAGCAGTTCTTC
CDR3: CATSRVGGGSYNEQFF

D: NA
size: NA
J: TRBJ1-5
V: TRBV5-4
DNA: TGTGCCAGCAGCTTGTCTGGACCAAATCAGCCCCAGCATTTT
CDR3: CASSLSGPNQPQHF

D: TRBD2
size: NA
J: TRBJ2-1
V: TRBV10-2
DNA: TGCGCCAGCATTAGGGAGGGAGGAGCCCTCAATGAGCAGTTCTTC
CDR3: CASIREGGALNEQFF

D: TRBD1
size: few
J: TRBJ2-3
V: TRBV5-4
DNA: TGTGCCAGCAGCCCGGGACAGGGGACAGATACGCAGTATTTT
CDR3: CASSPGQGTDTQYF

D: NA
size: NA
J: TRBJ2-1
V: TRBV11-2
DNA: TGTGCCAGCAGCTCTCCCCCGGCAGACAATGAGCAGTTCTTC
CDR3: CASSSPPADNEQFF

D: NA
size: once
J: TRBJ1-1
V: TRBV5-1
DNA: TGCGCCAGCAGCTTGTTGGTGACCGCCCCAACGGAGACTGAAGCTTTCTTT
CDR3: CASSLLVTAPTETEAFF

D: TRBD1
size: NA
J: TRBJ2-7
V: TRBV18
DNA: TGTGCCAGCTCAGCCCGGGACAGGGACGGCGAGCAGTACTTC
CDR3: CASSARDRDGEQYF

D: TRBD2
size: NA
J: TRBJ2-4
V: TRBV20-1
DNA: TGCAGTGCTAGTCGGACTAGCGGGAGGGGAAACATTCAGTACTTC
CDR3: CSASRTSGRGNIQYF

D: NA
size: NA
J: TRBJ2-7
V: TRBV7-9
DNA: TGTGCCAGCAGCCAGCGCGGGCCGCACTTGGGTTATCAGTACTTC
CDR3: CASSQRGPHLGYQYF

D: NA
size: NA
J: TRBJ2-7
V: TRBV28
DNA: TGTGCCAGCAGTCTCCATGGGGTGATCCCCTACGAGCAGTACTTC
CDR3: CASSLHGVIPYEQYF

D: NA
size: NA
J: TRBJ2-7
V: TRBV7-2
DNA: TGTGCCAGCAGCTCTAGCGCCCTCTCCTACGAGCAGTACTTC
CDR3: CASSSSALSYEQYF

D: NA
size: NA
J: TRBJ1-1
V: TRBV5-1
DNA: TGCGCCAGCAGCCCCCAGGCGGCGAACACTGAAGCTTTCTTT
CDR3: CASSPQAANTEAFF

D: TRBD2
size: NA
J: TRBJ2-2
V: TRBV7-9
DNA: TGTGCCAGCAGCCAGGTTGCGGGAGGCACCGGGGAGCTGTTTTTT
CDR3: CASSQVAGGTGELFF

D: TRBD2
size: NA
J: TRBJ2-7
V: TRBV27
DNA: TGTGCCAGCAGTTTGCAGCGGGAGGGCCCGAAGTACTTC
CDR3: CASSLQREGPKYF

D: TRBD1
size: few
J: TRBJ1-4
V: TRBV7-9
DNA: TGTGCCAGCAGCAACTGGGGGGACAGGGTCCGAGAAAAACTGTTTTTT
CDR3: CASSNWGDRVREKLFF

D: NA
size: few
J: TRBJ1-1
V: TRBV6-5
DNA: TGTGCCAGCAGTTATGGCCCCGCCCCCGATAGCACTGAAGCTTTCTTT
CDR3: CASSYGPAPDSTEAFF